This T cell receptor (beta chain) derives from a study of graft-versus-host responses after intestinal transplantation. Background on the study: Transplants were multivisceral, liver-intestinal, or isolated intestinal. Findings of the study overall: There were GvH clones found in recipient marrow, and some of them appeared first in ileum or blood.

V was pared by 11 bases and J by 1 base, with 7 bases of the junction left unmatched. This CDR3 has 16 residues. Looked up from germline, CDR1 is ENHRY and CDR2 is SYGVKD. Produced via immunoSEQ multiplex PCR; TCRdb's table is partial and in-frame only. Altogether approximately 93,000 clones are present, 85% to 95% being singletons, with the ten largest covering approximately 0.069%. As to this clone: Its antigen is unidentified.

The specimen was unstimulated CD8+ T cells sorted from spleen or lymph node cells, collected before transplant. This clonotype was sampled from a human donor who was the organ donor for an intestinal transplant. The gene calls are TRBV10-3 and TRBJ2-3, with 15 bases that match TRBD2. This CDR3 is CAAGLAGGSGTDTQYF. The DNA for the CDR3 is TGTGCCGCCGGACTAGCGGGAGGGTCGGGCACAGATACGCAGTATTTT.